Each of the 8 T cell receptor beta chains below was sequenced from the same sample in a study of T cell responses to AZD1222 COVID-19 vaccine. Generated by immunoSEQ multiplex PCR, the TCRdb table keeps only in-frame clones and is missing some. The data show under 150,000 clones, about 91% seen once. Sequences were derived from peripheral blood, sampled 28 days after the second AZD1222 dose. The receptor source for this set is an adult who received the AZD1222 COVID-19 vaccine.

The chain is built from TRBV7-2 and TRBJ2-5; 7 positions agree with TRBD1. Trimming removed 5 bases from V and 1 base from J; junction bases left unmatched: 7. From germline, CDR1 is SGHTA and CDR2 FQGNSA. This CDR3 region has 15 residues. The CDR3 here is CASSLRTGVQETQYF. DNA of the CDR3: TGTGCCAGCAGCCTGAGGACAGGAGTCCAAGAGACCCAGTACTTC.

This chain links TRBV2 with TRBJ1-2; D is unresolved. Germline loops: CDR1 SNHLY, CDR2 FYNNEI. The CDR3 contains 14 residues. Deletions cut 5 bases from V and 7 bases from J, with 17 bases between. CDR3 sequence (DNA): TGTGCCAGCAGTATGGACCCCGTTGGTGGTGGCTACACCTTC. Translating it yields CASSMDPVGGGYTF. Complete variable domain (other parts from reference TRBV2 and TRBJ1-2): EPEVTQTPSHQVTQMGQEVILRCVPISNHLYFYWYRQILGQKVEFLVSFYNNEISEKSEIFDDQFSVERPDGSNFTLKIRSTKLEDSAMYFCASSMDPVGGGYTFGSGTRLTVV.

The chain employs TRBV7-9 and TRBJ2-3; TRBD2 is a possible D gene (6 bases). Trimming stripped 0 bases from V and 5 bases from J, with 12 bases between. The CDR3 is 15 amino acids. The V gene's germline CDR1 is SEHNR and CDR2 FQNEAQ (reference sequence). This CDR3 reads CASSLASGTRDTQYF. The DNA of the CDR3 is TGTGCCAGCAGCTTAGCTAGCGGCACACGAGATACGCAGTATTTT.

The chain recombines TRBV6-5 with TRBJ2-2; 7 bases align to TRBD2. Losses at the gene ends were 7 bases for V and 7 bases for J; bases not matched to a gene: 9. The CDR3 has 14 amino acids. The germline gives CDR1 MNHEY, CDR2 SVGAGI. CDR3 region: CASTAGTSFGELFF. The CDR3 DNA follows: TGTGCCAGCACAGCGGGGACCTCCTTCGGGGAGCTGTTTTTT.

The rearrangement links TRBV6-5 to TRBJ1-6, with D unresolved. Trimming took off 1 base at V and 7 bases at J, with 14 bases between the two ends. The CDR3 spans 16 residues. Germline-derived CDR1 and CDR2 are MNHEY and SVGAGI. DNA for the CDR3: TGTGCCAGCAGTTACTGGGAAGGACTGAACAATTCACCCCTCCACTTT. Translation: CASSYWEGLNNSPLHF.

V gene TRBV24-1 combines with J gene TRBJ2-3; TRBD2 agrees at 14 bases. Germline CDR1 reads KGHDR; CDR2 reads SFDVKD. V shed 3 bases, J shed 0 bases, and the junction held 4 bases outside the gene matches. The CDR3 consists of 18 residues. The CDR3 sequence: CATSDRLAGGTSTDTQYF. The CDR3 DNA is TGTGCCACCAGTGATAGACTAGCGGGGGGGACTAGCACAGATACGCAGTATTTT.

The chain employs TRBV9 and TRBJ1-4; D gene ambiguous. The CDR3 is 14 residues long. Germline CDR1 and CDR2: SGDLS and YYNGEE. The V end lost 2 bases, the J end lost 0 bases, and 5 bases lay between the germline ends. CDR3 DNA sequence: TGTGCCAGCAGCGTCGCCTCAACTAATGAAAAACTGTTTTTT. It encodes CASSVASTNEKLFF.

The chain employs TRBV19 and TRBJ2-1, with D possibly matching TRBD2 (6 bases). Looked up from germline, CDR1 is LNHDA and CDR2 is SQIVND (reference sequence). Trimming shortened V by 2 bases and J by 4 bases, and 12 bases separated the two germline ends. The CDR3 sequence is 15 residues long. CDR3 in DNA: TGTGCCAGTAGTATAAGTCTAGCGCCTTACAATGAGCAGTTCTTC. It yields the protein CASSISLAPYNEQFF.